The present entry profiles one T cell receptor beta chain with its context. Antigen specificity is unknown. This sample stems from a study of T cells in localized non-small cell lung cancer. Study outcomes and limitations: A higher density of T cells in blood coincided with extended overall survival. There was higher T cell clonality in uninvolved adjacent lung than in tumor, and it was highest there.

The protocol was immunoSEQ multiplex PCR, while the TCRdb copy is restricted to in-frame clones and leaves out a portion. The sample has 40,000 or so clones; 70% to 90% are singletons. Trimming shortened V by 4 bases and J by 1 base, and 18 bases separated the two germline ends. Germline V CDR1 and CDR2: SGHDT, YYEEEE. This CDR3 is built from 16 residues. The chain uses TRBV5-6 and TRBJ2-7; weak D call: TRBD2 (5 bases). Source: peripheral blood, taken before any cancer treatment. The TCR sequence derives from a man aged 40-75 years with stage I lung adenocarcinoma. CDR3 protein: CASSPLGGWSSYEQYF. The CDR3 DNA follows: TGTGCCAGCAGCCCTCTCGGCGGGTGGAGTTCCTACGAGCAGTACTTC.